This T cell receptor (beta chain) was captured by sequencing in a study of cytomegalovirus exposure and HLA in healthy donors. For the study at large: Of all 400 or so donors who were genotyped, roughly 85% belonged to the Caucasian-associated ancestry cluster.

This clone was found a few times. Its specificity is unknown. Overall study findings and caveats: In a later analysis, TCR beta V- and J-gene trimming showed a link to a missense DCLRE1C variant.

PCR amplification relied on 60 Vbeta primers (plus 13 Jbeta primers). Here immunoSEQ multiplex PCR was the method, and the copy in TCRdb shows in-frame clones only, minus some. The sample lists 100,000 or so clones; roughly 76% were seen once. Material for sequencing was PBMCs. This clonotype was sampled from a man aged 50-60 years in good health and CMV-seronegative.

CDR3 amino acids: CASSPQPRGKLFF. The CDR3 nucleotides read TGTGCCAGCAGCCCCCAACCCAGGGGAAAACTGTTTTTT. The chain uses TRBV7-3 and TRBJ1-4; the D gene is possibly TRBD1 (6 bases). The V and J ends lost 5 bases and 10 bases respectively, with 14 bases between them. This CDR3 contains 13 residues. CDR1 is SGHTA and CDR2 is FQGTGA in the germline V gene.